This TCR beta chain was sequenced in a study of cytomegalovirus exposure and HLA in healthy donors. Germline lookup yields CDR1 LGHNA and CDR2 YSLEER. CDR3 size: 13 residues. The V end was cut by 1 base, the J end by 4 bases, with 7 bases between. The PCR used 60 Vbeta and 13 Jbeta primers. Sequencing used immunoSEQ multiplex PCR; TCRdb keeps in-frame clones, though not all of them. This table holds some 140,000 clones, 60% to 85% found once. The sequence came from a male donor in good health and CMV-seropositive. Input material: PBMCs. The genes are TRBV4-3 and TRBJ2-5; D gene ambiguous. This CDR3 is CASSQARLETQYF. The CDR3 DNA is TGCGCCAGCAGCCAAGCACGGTTAGAGACCCAGTACTTC.